These 7 T cell receptor beta chains were sequenced from one sample in a study of T cells after posttransplantation cyclophosphamide. The data were produced by immunoSEQ multiplex PCR, yet TCRdb's version contains in-frame clones alone and is incomplete. This table has tens of thousands of clones, about 90% appearing once. Sequenced input: PBMCs. These receptors were taken from a woman aged 45-65 years in good health and a related stem cell transplant donor.

The chain uses TRBV5-1 and TRBJ1-2; TRBD1 matches at 7 bases. The V gene end was trimmed by 4 bases and the J gene end by 2 bases; junction bases not matched to a gene: 8. The CDR3 totals 15 residues. In germline, CDR1 is SGHRS, CDR2 YFSETQ. Here the CDR3 reads CASSPSGTDNYGYTF. CDR3 in DNA: TGCGCCAGCAGCCCATCCGGGACAGACAACTATGGCTACACCTTC. The full variable domain, rest sourced from reference TRBV5-1 and TRBJ1-2, is KAGVTQTPRYLIKTRGQQVTLSCSPISGHRSVSWYQQTPGQGLQFLFEYFSETQRNKGNFPGRFSGRQFSNSRSEMNVSTLELGDSALYLCASSPSGTDNYGYTFGSGTRLTVV.

The V gene is TRBV19, the J gene TRBJ2-7, with 14 bases aligning to TRBD2. Germline CDR1 LNHDA, CDR2 SQIVND (reference sequence). The CDR3 has 18 residues. Trimming cost V 5 bases and J 0 bases; bases outside gene matches: 9. CDR3: CASSRGTSGGKSSYEQYF. CDR3 bases: TGTGCCAGTAGTCGCGGGACTAGCGGGGGAAAGAGCTCCTACGAGCAGTACTTC.

The V gene is TRBV11-2, the J gene TRBJ1-2; a possible D gene is TRBD1 (6 bases). Germline-derived CDR1 and CDR2 are SGHAT and FQNNGV. Trimming removed 5 bases at V and 5 bases at J, with 12 bases between. CDR3 length equals 13 residues. CDR3 protein: CASSPTGWYGYTF. For the CDR3, the DNA is TGTGCCAGCAGCCCAACAGGGTGGTATGGCTACACCTTC.

The CDR3 sequence is CASSVGGAQPQHF. The CDR3 DNA sequence: TGTGCCAGCAGTGTCGGAGGGGCCCAGCCCCAGCATTTT. The chain combines TRBV6-1 with TRBJ1-5, with D perhaps matching TRBD1 (5 bases). V was shortened by 4 bases and J by 7 bases, with 11 bases between the two germline ends. CDR1 is MNHNS, CDR2 SASEGT, per germline. This CDR3 comprises 13 residues.

The chain links TRBV12-5 to TRBJ1-1; TRBD1 is a possible D gene (6 bases). Trimming left V 0 bases short and J 0 bases short, with 11 bases between. Germline CDR1 is LGHNT and CDR2 is FRNRAP. The length of the CDR3 is 16 residues. The DNA of the CDR3 is TGTGCTAGTGGTTTGGTACTTAGGGACATGAACACTGAAGCTTTCTTT. Translated, it gives CASGLVLRDMNTEAFF.

The chain has TRBV5-4 and TRBJ2-5; 8 bases match TRBD1. V gave up 4 bases and J gave up 0 bases; unmatched junction bases: 5. Germline loops: CDR1 SGHNT, CDR2 YYREEE (reference sequence). CDR3 length: 15 residues. The CDR3 sequence: CASSTRTGYQETQYF. CDR3 bases: TGTGCCAGCAGCACTCGGACAGGGTACCAAGAGACCCAGTACTTC.

This clone was seen only a few times. V is TRBV15 and J is TRBJ1-1; the match to TRBD1 covers 10 bases. The trim removed 1 base at V and 5 bases at J, leaving 7 bases unmatched. CDR1 is LNHNV, CDR2 YYDKDF, per germline (reference sequence). This CDR3 comprises 16 residues. CDR3 bases: TGTGCCACCAGCAGAGCCGGGACAGGGGCTTGGACTGAAGCTTTCTTT. Protein product: CATSRAGTGAWTEAFF.